Listed below are T cell receptor beta chains from one sample, sequenced in a study of cytomegalovirus exposure and HLA in healthy donors. Assay: immunoSEQ multiplex PCR; the TCRdb copy retains only in-frame clones and omits some. This table holds about 130,000 clones, under 90% found once. Sequencing input: PBMCs. Every receptor here comes from a man aged 18-30 years in good health and CMV-seronegative. CDR3s include the opening cysteine and the closing phenylalanine or tryptophan. The D gene is left open where the match is weak. For some rows the clone size is stated as once, few or many, or as a class when expanded; others skip it.

CDR3 protein: CASSDRGGTLYNEQFF
CDR3 DNA: TGCGCCAGCAGCGATAGGGGGGGAACCCTATACAATGAGCAGTTCTTC
V gene: TRBV4-1
CDR3 length: 16
J gene: TRBJ2-1
D gene: -
clone size: -

CDR3 protein: CASTSGLTRRNEQFF
CDR3 DNA: TGTGCCAGCACCTCAGGGCTCACCCGGAGAAATGAGCAGTTCTTC
V gene: TRBV7-8
CDR3 length: 15
J gene: TRBJ2-1
D gene: -
clone size: -

CDR3 protein: CASSYRGQTEAFF
CDR3 DNA: TGCGCCAGCAGCTACAGGGGGCAAACTGAAGCTTTCTTT
V gene: TRBV5-1
CDR3 length: 13
J gene: TRBJ1-1
D gene: TRBD1
clone size: -

CDR3 protein: CASSLVAVMNTEAFF
CDR3 DNA: TGTGCCAGCAGCTTAGTGGCAGTCATGAACACTGAAGCTTTCTTT
V gene: TRBV7-8
CDR3 length: 15
J gene: TRBJ1-1
D gene: -
clone size: -

CDR3 protein: CASSTSTDTQYF
CDR3 DNA: TGTGCCAGTAGTACGAGCACAGATACGCAGTATTTT
V gene: TRBV19
CDR3 length: 12
J gene: TRBJ2-3
D gene: -
clone size: -

CDR3 protein: CASSLATGLFYFGYTF
CDR3 DNA: TGTGCCAGCAGCTTGGCCACAGGCCTTTTCTATTTTGGCTACACCTTC
V gene: TRBV5-6
CDR3 length: 16
J gene: TRBJ1-2
D gene: -
clone size: -

CDR3 protein: CASSLGLEFRYYGYTF
CDR3 DNA: TGTGCCAGCAGCTTAGGGTTGGAGTTTAGGTACTATGGCTACACCTTC
V gene: TRBV7-9
CDR3 length: 16
J gene: TRBJ1-2
D gene: -
clone size: -

CDR3 protein: CAWSVQRGGGTDTQYF
CDR3 DNA: TGTGCCTGGAGTGTTCAGCGGGGGGGCGGCACAGATACGCAGTATTTT
V gene: TRBV30
CDR3 length: 16
J gene: TRBJ2-3
D gene: TRBD2
clone size: -

CDR3 protein: CASSPPPLLTGDSYEQYF
CDR3 DNA: TGTGCCAGCTCACCTCCGCCATTATTGACAGGGGATTCCTACGAGCAGTACTTC
V gene: TRBV18
CDR3 length: 18
J gene: TRBJ2-7
D gene: TRBD1
clone size: once

CDR3 protein: CASARTSAHEQFF
CDR3 DNA: TGTGCCAGTGCCCGGACTAGCGCCCATGAGCAGTTCTTC
V gene: TRBV14
CDR3 length: 13
J gene: TRBJ2-1
D gene: TRBD2
clone size: -

CDR3 protein: CASSFGQNQETQYF
CDR3 DNA: TGTGCCAGCAGCTTTGGACAGAATCAAGAGACCCAGTACTTC
V gene: TRBV7-8
CDR3 length: 14
J gene: TRBJ2-5
D gene: -
clone size: -

CDR3 protein: CASSVRQGVGYVDYGYTF
CDR3 DNA: TGTGCCAGCAGTGTGAGACAGGGGGTGGGTTACGTGGACTATGGCTACACCTTC
V gene: TRBV2
CDR3 length: 18
J gene: TRBJ1-2
D gene: TRBD1
clone size: -

CDR3 protein: CSVEGRFNEAFF
CDR3 DNA: TGCAGCGTTGAAGGGAGGTTCAATGAAGCTTTCTTT
V gene: TRBV29-1
CDR3 length: 12
J gene: TRBJ1-1
D gene: -
clone size: -

CDR3 protein: CASSLTDTNTEAFF
CDR3 DNA: TGTGCCAGCAGCCTTACCGACACGAACACTGAAGCTTTCTTT
V gene: TRBV9
CDR3 length: 14
J gene: TRBJ1-1
D gene: -
clone size: -

CDR3 protein: CASSFFGGTDTQYF
CDR3 DNA: TGCGCCAGCAGCTTCTTTGGGGGGACAGATACGCAGTATTTT
V gene: TRBV5-1
CDR3 length: 14
J gene: TRBJ2-3
D gene: -
clone size: -

CDR3 protein: CATSRDHDRVEKLFF
CDR3 DNA: TGTGCCACCAGCAGAGATCATGACAGGGTTGAAAAACTGTTTTTT
V gene: TRBV15
CDR3 length: 15
J gene: TRBJ1-4
D gene: TRBD1
clone size: -

CDR3 protein: CASTLTGLARSTDTQYF
CDR3 DNA: TGTGCCAGCACCCTTACCGGACTAGCGCGAAGCACAGATACGCAGTATTTT
V gene: TRBV28
CDR3 length: 17
J gene: TRBJ2-3
D gene: TRBD2
clone size: few

CDR3 protein: CAWGGQGTRSNTEAFF
CDR3 DNA: TGTGCCTGGGGGGGACAGGGAACACGATCGAACACTGAAGCTTTCTTT
V gene: TRBV30
CDR3 length: 16
J gene: TRBJ1-1
D gene: TRBD1
clone size: -

CDR3 protein: CASSIGGFGEKLFF
CDR3 DNA: TGTGCCAGTAGTATAGGAGGGTTTGGTGAAAAACTGTTTTTT
V gene: TRBV19
CDR3 length: 14
J gene: TRBJ1-4
D gene: -
clone size: few

CDR3 protein: CASSAAGGSYEQYF
CDR3 DNA: TGTGCCAGCAGCGCCGCCGGGGGCTCCTACGAGCAGTACTTC
V gene: TRBV7-9
CDR3 length: 14
J gene: TRBJ2-7
D gene: -
clone size: -

CDR3 protein: CAIAPRLLEQYF
CDR3 DNA: TGTGCCATTGCCCCCCGACTGCTCGAGCAGTACTTC
V gene: TRBV30
CDR3 length: 12
J gene: TRBJ2-7
D gene: -
clone size: -

CDR3 protein: CAISERPGSNQPQHF
CDR3 DNA: TGTGCCATCAGTGAGCGACCGGGTAGCAATCAGCCCCAGCATTTT
V gene: TRBV10-3
CDR3 length: 15
J gene: TRBJ1-5
D gene: -
clone size: -

CDR3 protein: CASRPGTRGEQYF
CDR3 DNA: TGTGCCAGCAGACCTGGGACTAGGGGCGAGCAGTACTTC
V gene: TRBV27
CDR3 length: 13
J gene: TRBJ2-7
D gene: TRBD2
clone size: -

CDR3 protein: CASTGGTSGANVLTF
CDR3 DNA: TGTGCCAGCACCGGGGGGACATCTGGGGCCAACGTCCTGACTTTC
V gene: TRBV7-8
CDR3 length: 15
J gene: TRBJ2-6
D gene: -
clone size: -

CDR3 protein: CATSLGGLAGGSYEQYF
CDR3 DNA: TGTGCCACCTCCCTTGGGGGACTAGCGGGGGGCTCCTACGAGCAGTACTTC
V gene: TRBV19
CDR3 length: 17
J gene: TRBJ2-7
D gene: TRBD2
clone size: -

CDR3 protein: CASSRDSWTEAFF
CDR3 DNA: TGTGCCAGCAGTCGGGACAGTTGGACTGAAGCTTTCTTT
V gene: TRBV6-4
CDR3 length: 13
J gene: TRBJ1-1
D gene: TRBD1
clone size: -

CDR3 protein: CASATGISSSEAFF
CDR3 DNA: TGTGCCAGCGCTACGGGGATAAGTTCGTCTGAAGCTTTCTTT
V gene: TRBV5-5
CDR3 length: 14
J gene: TRBJ1-1
D gene: -
clone size: -

CDR3 protein: CASSLADRAEAFF
CDR3 DNA: TGTGCCAGCTCACTAGCAGACAGGGCTGAAGCTTTCTTT
V gene: TRBV18
CDR3 length: 13
J gene: TRBJ1-1
D gene: TRBD1
clone size: -

CDR3 protein: CSVAGGGPNEQFF
CDR3 DNA: TGCAGCGTTGCGGGCGGGGGGCCTAATGAGCAGTTCTTC
V gene: TRBV29-1
CDR3 length: 13
J gene: TRBJ2-1
D gene: TRBD2
clone size: -

CDR3 protein: CASSFLSGAETNTGELFF
CDR3 DNA: TGTGCCAGCAGCTTTCTGTCTGGGGCCGAAACGAACACCGGGGAGCTGTTTTTT
V gene: TRBV13
CDR3 length: 18
J gene: TRBJ2-2
D gene: -
clone size: -

CDR3 protein: CASSKQNPGTGFTDTQYF
CDR3 DNA: TGTGCCAGCAGCAAGCAGAATCCCGGGACAGGGTTTACAGATACGCAGTATTTT
V gene: TRBV7-6
CDR3 length: 18
J gene: TRBJ2-3
D gene: TRBD1
clone size: -

CDR3 protein: CASSEAGWDRIFRATNEKLFF
CDR3 DNA: TGTGCCAGCAGTGAAGCTGGGTGGGACAGGATTTTCCGGGCAACTAATGAAAAACTGTTTTTT
V gene: TRBV6-1
CDR3 length: 21
J gene: TRBJ1-4
D gene: TRBD1
clone size: -

CDR3 protein: CASKIYPSGANVLTF
CDR3 DNA: TGTGCCAGCAAAATCTACCCTTCTGGGGCCAACGTCCTGACTTTC
V gene: TRBV6-5
CDR3 length: 15
J gene: TRBJ2-6
D gene: -
clone size: few

CDR3 protein: CASSSSQRQGFEGETQYF
CDR3 DNA: TGTGCCAGCAGCTCATCACAACGACAGGGCTTTGAAGGAGAGACCCAGTACTTC
V gene: TRBV7-9
CDR3 length: 18
J gene: TRBJ2-5
D gene: TRBD1
clone size: -

CDR3 protein: CASSLVLAGPEQFF
CDR3 DNA: TGTGCCAGCAGCTTAGTCCTAGCGGGGCCTGAGCAGTTCTTC
V gene: TRBV7-8
CDR3 length: 14
J gene: TRBJ2-1
D gene: TRBD2
clone size: -

CDR3 protein: CAWSVRQVTDTQYF
CDR3 DNA: TGTGCCTGGAGTGTACGGCAGGTGACAGATACGCAGTATTTT
V gene: TRBV30
CDR3 length: 14
J gene: TRBJ2-3
D gene: -
clone size: -

CDR3 protein: CASSLNRDKSQPQHF
CDR3 DNA: TGTGCCAGCAGCTTAAATCGAGACAAATCTCAGCCCCAGCATTTT
V gene: TRBV11-2
CDR3 length: 15
J gene: TRBJ1-5
D gene: -
clone size: -

CDR3 protein: CASSHLGHLSYEQYF
CDR3 DNA: TGCGCCAGCAGCCATTTGGGACACCTTTCCTACGAGCAGTACTTC
V gene: TRBV4-1
CDR3 length: 15
J gene: TRBJ2-7
D gene: -
clone size: -

CDR3 protein: CASSAGTGSSYEQYF
CDR3 DNA: TGTGCCAGTAGTGCCGGGACAGGGTCCTCCTACGAGCAGTACTTC
V gene: TRBV19
CDR3 length: 15
J gene: TRBJ2-7
D gene: TRBD1
clone size: -

CDR3 protein: CASHSGGAGYGYTF
CDR3 DNA: TGTGCCAGCCACTCAGGGGGCGCGGGCTATGGCTACACCTTC
V gene: TRBV6-5
CDR3 length: 14
J gene: TRBJ1-2
D gene: TRBD1
clone size: -

CDR3 protein: CASSSLAGGIDTQYF
CDR3 DNA: TGTGCCAGCAGCTCATTAGCGGGGGGGATAGATACGCAGTATTTT
V gene: TRBV7-9
CDR3 length: 15
J gene: TRBJ2-3
D gene: TRBD2
clone size: -